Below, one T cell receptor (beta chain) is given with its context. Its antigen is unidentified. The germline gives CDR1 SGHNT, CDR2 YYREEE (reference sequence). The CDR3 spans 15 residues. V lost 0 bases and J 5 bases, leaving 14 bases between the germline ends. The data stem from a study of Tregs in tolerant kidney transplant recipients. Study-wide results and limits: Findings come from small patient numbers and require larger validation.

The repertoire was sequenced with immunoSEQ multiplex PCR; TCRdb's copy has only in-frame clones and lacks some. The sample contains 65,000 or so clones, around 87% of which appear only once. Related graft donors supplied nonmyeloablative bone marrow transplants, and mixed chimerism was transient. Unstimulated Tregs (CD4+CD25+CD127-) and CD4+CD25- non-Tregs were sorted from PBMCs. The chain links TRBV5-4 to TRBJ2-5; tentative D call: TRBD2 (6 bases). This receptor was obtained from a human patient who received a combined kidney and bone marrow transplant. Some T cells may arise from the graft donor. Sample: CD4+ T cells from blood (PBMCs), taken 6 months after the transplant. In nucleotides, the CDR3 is TGTGCCAGCAGCTTGGCCGAATTAGGGAGGGAGACCCAGTACTTC. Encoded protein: CASSLAELGRETQYF.